The 4 T cell receptor beta chains below were found in one sample sequenced in a study of T cells in Graves' hyperthyroidism and ophthalmopathy. From RNA transcripts, TCR beta CDR3 regions were amplified. The HTBI primer set served for first-round RT-PCR of the TCR CDR3. TCRdb re-analysed the multiplex PCR reads in MiXCR, keeping a single row per CDR3 protein. The repertoire holds about 770,000 distinct CDR3 sequences, around 20% seen once, with approximately 16% in the top ten. Sequencing input: blood. The source is a woman aged 50 to 60 with Graves' hyperthyroidism that later progressed to Graves' ophthalmopathy.

Written as DNA, the CDR3 is TGCAGTGCTAGAAGGGGACTAGCGGCCTCTTACAATGAGCAGTTCTTC. It codes for CSARRGLAASYNEQFF. The chain couples TRBV20-1 to TRBJ2-1, with 11 bases lining up with TRBD2. J gave up 4 bases and V 2 bases, and 7 bases lay outside the gene matches. CDR1 is DFQATT, CDR2 SNEGSKA, per germline (reference sequence). This CDR3 region has 16 residues.

This clonotype was counted between two and nine times. Its ends do not fully match the called genes, so a read error is possible. This rearrangement joins TRBV30 to TRBJ1-1; 7 nucleotides line up with TRBD1. In germline, CDR1 is GTSNPN, CDR2 SVGIG (reference sequence). The CDR3 contains 12 residues. The CDR3 nucleotides read TGTGCCCTCAGGGGGGAGAACACTGAAGCTTGCTTT. This codes for CALRGENTEACF.

The V call is TRBV2, the J call TRBJ2-5; the match to TRBD1 covers 9 bases. This CDR3 region has 15 residues. The J segment lost 5 bases and the V segment lost 5 bases, leaving 9 bases of the junction unmatched. Germline V CDR1 and CDR2: SNHLY, FYNNEI. DNA of the CDR3: TGTGCCAGCAGTAGGGACGGACAGGGGTGGGAGACCCAGTACTTC. This translates into CASSRDGQGWETQYF.

This clonotype was counted ten times or more. This sequence joins TRBV18 and TRBJ2-1; D gene uncertain. Germline-derived CDR1 and CDR2 are KGHSH and LQKENI. V lost 6 bases to trimming and J lost 9 bases, with 9 bases between them. CDR3 length equals 11 residues. CDR3 DNA sequence: TGTGCCAGCTCCCCGAAGGCTGAGCAGTTCTTC. The encoded protein is CASSPKAEQFF. The variable domain in full, with the rest retrieved from reference TRBV18 and TRBJ2-1, is NAGVMQNPRHLVRRRGQEARLRCSPMKGHSHVYWYRQLPEEGLKFMVYLQKENIIDESGMPKERFSAEFPKEGPSILRIQQVVRGDSAAYFCASSPKAEQFFGPGTRLTVL.